A selection of T cell receptor beta chains follows, all from one sample in a study of T cells in Graves' hyperthyroidism and ophthalmopathy. TCRdb ran MiXCR on the multiplex PCR reads and lists one entry per CDR3 protein. The sample lists hundreds of thousands of distinct CDR3 sequences; less than 15% were seen once. Sequencing used blood. These receptors came from a woman under 30 with Graves' hyperthyroidism. CDR3s include the opening cysteine and the closing phenylalanine or tryptophan. The D gene is left open where the match is weak. Clone size is stated in some rows and not others, as once, few, many or a class when expanded.

d_gene	abundance	v_gene	j_gene	CDR3nt	CDR3aa
NA	many	TRBV11-1	TRBJ2-2	TGTGCCAGCAGCCCGGGTGCTGGTAGCGGTACCGGGGAGCTGTTTTTT	CASSPGAGSGTGELFF
TRBD2	many	TRBV28	TRBJ2-3	TGTGCCAGCAGTCGACCCTCTCGCGGGAGGGCCCTAGATACGCAGTATTTT	CASSRPSRGRALDTQYF
NA	many	TRBV7-2	TRBJ2-7	TGTGCCAGCTCGAGGGGGGTAGCATTTTACGAGCAGTACTTC	CASSRGVAFYEQYF
NA	NA	TRBV12-3/TRBV12-4	TRBJ2-3	TGTGCCAGCAGCCCCTACGATACGCAGTATTTT	CASSPYDTQYF
NA	many	TRBV6-1	TRBJ1-2	TGTGCCAGCAGCCCTGGACAGAACGTCTATGGCTACACCTTC	CASSPGQNVYGYTF
NA	many	TRBV15	TRBJ1-5	TGTGCCACCAGCAGAGATTTGCCAGATTATAGCAATCAGCCCCAGCATTTT	CATSRDLPDYSNQPQHF
NA	NA	TRBV29-1	TRBJ2-7	TGCAGCGTTGAAGCCCCGGCGGGTTATGGCTACGAGCAGTACTTC	CSVEAPAGYGYEQYF
TRBD2	few	TRBV19	TRBJ2-7	TGTGCCAGTAGTACCCCTTGGGGGGGGAGGTCCTACGAGCAGTACTTC	CASSTPWGGRSYEQYF
TRBD1	NA	TRBV5-1	TRBJ2-7	TGCGCCAGCCGGAGACCCGGGACAGGTGCCTACGAGCAGTACTTC	CASRRPGTGAYEQYF
NA	many	TRBV7-9	TRBJ1-2	TGTGCCAGCAGCTTAGTGACAGCGACGGGCTATGGCTACACCTTC	CASSLVTATGYGYTF
NA	few	TRBV20-1	TRBJ2-1	TGCAGTGCTAGAGAAGGGGGTAGCAGGTACAATGAGCAGTTCTTC	CSAREGGSRYNEQFF
TRBD2	many	TRBV27	TRBJ2-7	TGTGCCAGCGGCCTCCGTGGGACTACAATCTACGAGCAGTACTTC	CASGLRGTTIYEQYF
NA	many	TRBV3-1	TRBJ2-5	TGTGCCAGCAGCCAACGACGAGAGACCCAGTACTTC	CASSQRRETQYF
TRBD2	few	TRBV7-6	TRBJ2-2	TGTGCCAGCAGCTTGGTAGCGGGAGCCGGGGAGCTGTTTTTT	CASSLVAGAGELFF
NA	many	TRBV2	TRBJ2-1	TGTGCCAGCCAATACAGGGTCTACAATGAGCAGTTCTTC	CASQYRVYNEQFF
TRBD2	many	TRBV7-2	TRBJ2-3	TGTGCCAGCGGGAGCGGGAGCGGCACAGATACGCAGTATTTT	CASGSGSGTDTQYF
NA	NA	TRBV7-9	TRBJ2-1	TGTGCCAGCAGCCTGAGGCACCATAAGGGTATAGAGCAGTTCTTC	CASSLRHHKGIEQFF
NA	many	TRBV15	TRBJ1-5	TGTGCCACTCGGGCGGATAGCAATCAGCCCCAGCATTTT	CATRADSNQPQHF
NA	few	TRBV19	TRBJ1-5	TGTGCCAGTAGTATGAACGGATACAATCAGCCCCAGCATTTT	CASSMNGYNQPQHF
NA	NA	TRBV18	TRBJ2-7	TGTGCCAGCTCACTTCCTCTTGGACAACGAAACCTCTACGAGCAGTACTTC	CASSLPLGQRNLYEQYF
NA	many	TRBV11-3	TRBJ1-1	TGTGCCAGCAGCTTGTGGGGCCGGACGTACACTGAAGCTTTCTTT	CASSLWGRTYTEAFF
NA	NA	TRBV6-2/TRBV6-3	TRBJ2-7	TGTGCCAGCAGTTACTCGACGGGGCCTACGAGGGAGCAGTACTTC	CASSYSTGPTREQYF
NA	few	TRBV20-1	TRBJ1-5	TGCAGTGCTAGGGGGCAGGCAGATCAGCCCCAGCATTTT	CSARGQADQPQHF
NA	few	TRBV4-3	TRBJ1-6	TGCGCCAGCAGCCAATTAGGGACTTCACCCCTCCACTTT	CASSQLGTSPLHF
NA	many	TRBV6-1	TRBJ1-5	TGTGCCAGCAGTGAAGCTGCACGTAGCAATCAGCCCCAGCATTTT	CASSEAARSNQPQHF
NA	many	TRBV6-1	TRBJ2-2	TGTGCCAGCAGTGAAATCTGGAATTCAGGGAACACCGGGGAGCTGTTTTTT	CASSEIWNSGNTGELFF